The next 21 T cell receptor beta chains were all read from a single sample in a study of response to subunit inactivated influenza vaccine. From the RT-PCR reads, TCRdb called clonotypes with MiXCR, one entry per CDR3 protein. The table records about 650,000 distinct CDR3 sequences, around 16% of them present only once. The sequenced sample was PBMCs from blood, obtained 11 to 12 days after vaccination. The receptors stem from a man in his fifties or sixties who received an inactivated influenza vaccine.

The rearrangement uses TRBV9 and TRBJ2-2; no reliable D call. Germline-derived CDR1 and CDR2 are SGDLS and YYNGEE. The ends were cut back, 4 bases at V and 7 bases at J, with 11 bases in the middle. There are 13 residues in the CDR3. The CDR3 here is CASSPQVGGELFF. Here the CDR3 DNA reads TGTGCCAGCAGCCCCCAAGTGGGCGGGGAGCTGTTTTTT.

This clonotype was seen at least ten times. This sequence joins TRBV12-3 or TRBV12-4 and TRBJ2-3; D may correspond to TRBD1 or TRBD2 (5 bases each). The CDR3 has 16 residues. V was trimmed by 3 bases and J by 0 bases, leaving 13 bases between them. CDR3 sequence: CASSFSGGLSTDTQYF. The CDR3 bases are TGTGCCAGCAGTTTTTCTGGGGGTCTTAGCACAGATACGCAGTATTTT.

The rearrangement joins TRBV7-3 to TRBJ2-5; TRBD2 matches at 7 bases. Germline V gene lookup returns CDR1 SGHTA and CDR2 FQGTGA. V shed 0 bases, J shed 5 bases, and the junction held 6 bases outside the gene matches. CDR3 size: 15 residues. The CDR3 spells CASSLTAGVSETQYF. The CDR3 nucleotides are TGTGCCAGCAGCTTAACTGCGGGAGTTTCGGAGACCCAGTACTTC.

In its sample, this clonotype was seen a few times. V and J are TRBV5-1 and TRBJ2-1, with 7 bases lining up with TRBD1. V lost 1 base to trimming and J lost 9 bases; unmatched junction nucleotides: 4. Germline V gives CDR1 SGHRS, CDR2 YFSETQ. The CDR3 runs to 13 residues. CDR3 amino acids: CASSLKGAGEQFF. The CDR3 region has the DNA TGCGCCAGCAGCTTGAAGGGGGCGGGTGAGCAGTTCTTC.

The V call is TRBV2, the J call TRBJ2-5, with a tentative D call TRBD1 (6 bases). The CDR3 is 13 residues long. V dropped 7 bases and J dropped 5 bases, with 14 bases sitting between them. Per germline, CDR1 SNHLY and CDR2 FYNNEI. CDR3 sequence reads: CASKEQGGETQYF. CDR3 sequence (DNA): TGTGCCAGCAAAGAACAGGGTGGGGAGACCCAGTACTTC.

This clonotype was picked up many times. The CDR3 sequence is CASSFDLRTPGLYNEQFF. DNA for the CDR3: TGTGCCAGCAGTTTTGACTTGCGGACCCCAGGCCTCTACAATGAGCAGTTCTTC. The chain combines TRBV6-2 or TRBV6-3 with TRBJ2-1; no clear D. The CDR3 is 18 residues long. Trimming stripped 4 bases from V and 3 bases from J, with 22 bases between. Germline V gene data show CDR1 as MNHEY and CDR2 as SVGEGT.

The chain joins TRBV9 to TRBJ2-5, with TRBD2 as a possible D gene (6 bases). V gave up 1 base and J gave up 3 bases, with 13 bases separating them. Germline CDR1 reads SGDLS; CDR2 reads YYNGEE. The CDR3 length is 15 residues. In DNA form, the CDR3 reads TGTGCCAGCAGCGTACGGAGGGCGAACAAAGAGACCCAGTACTTC. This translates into CASSVRRANKETQYF.

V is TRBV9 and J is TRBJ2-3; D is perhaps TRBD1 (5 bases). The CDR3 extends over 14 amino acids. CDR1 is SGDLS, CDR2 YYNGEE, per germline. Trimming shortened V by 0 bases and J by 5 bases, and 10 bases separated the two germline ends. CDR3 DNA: TGTGCCAGCAGCGTAGTCCCAGGGATAGATACGCAGTATTTT. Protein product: CASSVVPGIDTQYF. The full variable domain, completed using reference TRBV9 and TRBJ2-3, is DSGVTQTPKHLITATGQRVTLRCSPRSGDLSVYWYQQSLDQGLQFLIQYYNGEERAKGNILERFSAQQFPDLHSELNLSSLELGDSALYFCASSVVPGIDTQYFGPGTRLTVL.

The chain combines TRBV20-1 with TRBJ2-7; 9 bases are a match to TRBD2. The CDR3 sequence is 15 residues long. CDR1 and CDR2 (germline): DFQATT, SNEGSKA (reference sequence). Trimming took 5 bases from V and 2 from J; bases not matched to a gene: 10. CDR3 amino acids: CSARIAGEGTYEQYF. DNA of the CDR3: TGCAGTGCTCGAATAGCGGGAGAGGGCACCTACGAGCAGTACTTC.

The CDR3 reads CASSTTGQASSYEQYF. The CDR3 region has the DNA TGTGCCAGCAGTACAACCGGACAGGCGAGCTCCTACGAGCAGTACTTC. The chain couples TRBV27 to TRBJ2-7, with 7 bases matching TRBD1. This CDR3 contains 16 residues. CDR1 MNHEY and CDR2 SMNVEV come from the germline V gene (reference sequence). V shed 5 bases and J 0 bases; nucleotides not matched to a gene: 10.

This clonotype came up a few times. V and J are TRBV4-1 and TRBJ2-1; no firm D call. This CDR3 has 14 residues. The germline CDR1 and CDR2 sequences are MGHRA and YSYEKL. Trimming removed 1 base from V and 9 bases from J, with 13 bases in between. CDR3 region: CASSQGIGPSEQFF. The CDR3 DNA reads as TGCGCCAGCAGCCAAGGTATAGGTCCAAGTGAGCAGTTCTTC.

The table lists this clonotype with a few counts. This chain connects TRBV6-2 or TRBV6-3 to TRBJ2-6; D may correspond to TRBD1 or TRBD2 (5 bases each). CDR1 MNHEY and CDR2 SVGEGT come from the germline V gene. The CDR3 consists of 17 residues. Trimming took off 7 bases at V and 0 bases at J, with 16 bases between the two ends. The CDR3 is CASIRDPIDSGANVLTF. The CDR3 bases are TGTGCCAGCATCCGGGACCCAATCGACTCTGGGGCCAACGTCCTGACTTTC.

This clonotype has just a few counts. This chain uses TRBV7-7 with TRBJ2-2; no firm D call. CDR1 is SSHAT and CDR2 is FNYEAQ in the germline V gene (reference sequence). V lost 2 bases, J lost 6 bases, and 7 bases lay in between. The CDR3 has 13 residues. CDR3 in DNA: TGTGCCAGCAGCTTAAGGGCGTCCGGGGAGCTGTTTTTT. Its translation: CASSLRASGELFF. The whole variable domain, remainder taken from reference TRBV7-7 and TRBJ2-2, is GAGVSQSPRYKVTKRGQDVTLRCDPISSHATLYWYQQALGQGPEFLTYFNYEAQPDKSGLPSDRFSAERPEGSISTLTIQRTEQRDSAMYRCASSLRASGELFFGEGSRLTVL.

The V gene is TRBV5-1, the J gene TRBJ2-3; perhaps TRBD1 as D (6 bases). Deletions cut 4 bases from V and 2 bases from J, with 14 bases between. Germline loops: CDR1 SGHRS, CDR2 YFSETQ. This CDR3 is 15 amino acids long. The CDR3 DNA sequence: TGCGCCAGCAGCGCAGGGGCCCTGAACACAGATACGCAGTATTTT. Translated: CASSAGALNTDTQYF.

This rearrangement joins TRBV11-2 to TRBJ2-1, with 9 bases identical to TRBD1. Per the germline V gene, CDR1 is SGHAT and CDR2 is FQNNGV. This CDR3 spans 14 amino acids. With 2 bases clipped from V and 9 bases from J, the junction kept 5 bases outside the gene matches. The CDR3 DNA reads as TGTGCCAGCAGCTTATCGGACAGGGGTTTTGAGCAGTTCTTC. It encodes CASSLSDRGFEQFF.

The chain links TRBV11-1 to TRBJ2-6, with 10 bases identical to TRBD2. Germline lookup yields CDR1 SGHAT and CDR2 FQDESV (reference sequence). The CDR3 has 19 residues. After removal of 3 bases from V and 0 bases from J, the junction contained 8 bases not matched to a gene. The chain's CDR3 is CASSFQLAGPTSGANVLTF. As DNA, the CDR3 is TGTGCCAGCAGCTTTCAACTAGCGGGACCGACCTCTGGGGCCAACGTCCTGACTTTC.

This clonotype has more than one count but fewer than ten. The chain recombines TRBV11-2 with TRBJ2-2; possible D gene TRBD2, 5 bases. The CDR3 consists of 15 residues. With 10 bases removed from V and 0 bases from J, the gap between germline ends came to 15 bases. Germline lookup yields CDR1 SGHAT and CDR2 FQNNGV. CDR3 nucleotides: TGTGCCACCATTCGGGGAGCCACGAACACCGGGGAGCTGTTTTTT. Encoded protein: CATIRGATNTGELFF.

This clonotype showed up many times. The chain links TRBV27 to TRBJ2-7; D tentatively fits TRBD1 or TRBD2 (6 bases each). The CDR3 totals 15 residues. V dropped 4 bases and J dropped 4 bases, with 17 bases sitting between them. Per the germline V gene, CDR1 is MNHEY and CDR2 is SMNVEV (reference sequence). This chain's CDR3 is CASSSGGGGTYEQYF. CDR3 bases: TGTGCCAGCAGTTCAGGAGGGGGTGGTACGTACGAGCAGTACTTC.

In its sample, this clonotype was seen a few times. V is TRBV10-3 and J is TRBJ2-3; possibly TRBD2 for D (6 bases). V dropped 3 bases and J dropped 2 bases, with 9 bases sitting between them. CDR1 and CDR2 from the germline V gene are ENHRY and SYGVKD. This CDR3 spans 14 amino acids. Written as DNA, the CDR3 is TGTGCCATCAGTGAACTAGCTCTCACAGATACGCAGTATTTT. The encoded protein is CAISELALTDTQYF.

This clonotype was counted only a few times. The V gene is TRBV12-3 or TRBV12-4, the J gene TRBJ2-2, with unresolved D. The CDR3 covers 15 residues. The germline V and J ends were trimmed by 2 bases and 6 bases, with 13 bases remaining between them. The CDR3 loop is CASSLFGPLSGELFF. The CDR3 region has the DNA TGTGCCAGCAGTTTATTTGGACCCTTATCCGGGGAGCTGTTTTTT.

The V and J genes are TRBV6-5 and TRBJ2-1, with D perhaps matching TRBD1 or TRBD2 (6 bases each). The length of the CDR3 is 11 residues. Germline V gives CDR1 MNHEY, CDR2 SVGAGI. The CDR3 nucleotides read TGTGCGTCGGGGGCTCACAATGAGCAGTTCTTC. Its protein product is CASGAHNEQFF.